Listed below are T cell receptor beta chains from one sample, sequenced in a study of blood T cell repertoires in COVID-19. Sequenced by immunoSEQ multiplex PCR; TCRdb stores in-frame clones only, minus some. This sample has about 26,000 clones, with around two thirds found just once. The sequenced sample consisted of peripheral blood. The receptors were sampled from a man in his 60s with active or convalescent COVID-19. CDR3s include the opening cysteine and the closing phenylalanine or tryptophan. Fields, in order: J gene, D gene, clone size, V gene, CDR3 DNA, CDR3 protein. A D gene is named only where the DNA matches it firmly. Rows give clone size only sometimes, using once, few, many, or a class for an expanded clone.

J gene: TRBJ2-2; D gene: TRBD1; clone size: -; V gene: TRBV9; CDR3 DNA: TGTGCCAGCAGCGTAAACCGGGACAGCGCGAACACCGGGGAGCTGTTTTTT; CDR3 protein: CASSVNRDSANTGELFF
J gene: TRBJ1-2; D gene: TRBD1; clone size: -; V gene: TRBV6-6; CDR3 DNA: TGTGCCAGCATAGGTTGGTCCGGGACAGGGGATTATGGCTACACCTTC; CDR3 protein: CASIGWSGTGDYGYTF
J gene: TRBJ1-2; D gene: TRBD1; clone size: -; V gene: TRBV19; CDR3 DNA: TGTGCCAGTAGTACCAGAGGGGCAGGGGGTAACTATGGCTACACCTTC; CDR3 protein: CASSTRGAGGNYGYTF
J gene: TRBJ1-2; D gene: TRBD1; clone size: -; V gene: TRBV11-3; CDR3 DNA: TGTGCCAGCAGCCGGGACAGGAGATCAGGCTACACCTTC; CDR3 protein: CASSRDRRSGYTF
J gene: TRBJ2-2; D gene: TRBD1; clone size: -; V gene: TRBV11-3; CDR3 DNA: TGTGCCAGCAGCGACAGGGGAGTACCCGGGGAGCTGTTTTTT; CDR3 protein: CASSDRGVPGELFF
J gene: TRBJ1-2; D gene: -; clone size: -; V gene: TRBV12-3/TRBV12-4; CDR3 DNA: TGTGCCAGCAGTTTCGGGGGGTATGGCTACACCTTC; CDR3 protein: CASSFGGYGYTF
J gene: TRBJ1-5; D gene: -; clone size: -; V gene: TRBV6-5; CDR3 DNA: TGTGCCAGCAGTTACCAGGTCGATCAGCCCCAGCATTTT; CDR3 protein: CASSYQVDQPQHF
J gene: TRBJ2-5; D gene: TRBD2; clone size: -; V gene: TRBV19; CDR3 DNA: TGTGCCAGTAGTACGGGAGGCGAGACCCAGTACTTC; CDR3 protein: CASSTGGETQYF
J gene: TRBJ2-6; D gene: TRBD1; clone size: once; V gene: TRBV9; CDR3 DNA: TGTGCCAGCAGCGTGCGTAGGCCAGGGGGATTCTCTGGGGCCAACGTCCTGACTTTC; CDR3 protein: CASSVRRPGGFSGANVLTF
J gene: TRBJ2-1; D gene: TRBD2; clone size: -; V gene: TRBV16; CDR3 DNA: TGTGCCAGCAGCCAATCTAGCGGGAGAATGGACAATGAGCAGTTCTTC; CDR3 protein: CASSQSSGRMDNEQFF
J gene: TRBJ2-3; D gene: TRBD2; clone size: -; V gene: TRBV5-1; CDR3 DNA: TGCGCCAGCAGCTGGAGCGGGACTAGCGGTACTAGCACAGATACGCAGTATTTT; CDR3 protein: CASSWSGTSGTSTDTQYF
J gene: TRBJ2-3; D gene: -; clone size: -; V gene: TRBV7-5; CDR3 DNA: TGTGCCACCCTTCCACTACGGAGGCAGGCCCTGATCCCGGACGGGAACGGTACGCAGTATTTT; CDR3 protein: CATLPLRRQALIPDGNGTQYF
J gene: TRBJ1-1; D gene: TRBD1; clone size: -; V gene: TRBV5-1; CDR3 DNA: TGCGCCAGCAGCGGAGCCGGGACAGGGAACACTGAAGCTTTCTTT; CDR3 protein: CASSGAGTGNTEAFF
J gene: TRBJ1-1; D gene: -; clone size: -; V gene: TRBV18; CDR3 DNA: TGTGCCAGCTCACCAATGGAACGGGCTGAAGCTTTCTTT; CDR3 protein: CASSPMERAEAFF
J gene: TRBJ2-5; D gene: TRBD1; clone size: once; V gene: TRBV30; CDR3 DNA: TGTGCCTGGAGGAGCCCGGGACAGGGGGAGACCCAGTACTTC; CDR3 protein: CAWRSPGQGETQYF
J gene: TRBJ2-7; D gene: -; clone size: -; V gene: TRBV6-5; CDR3 DNA: TGTGCCAGCAGTCCCAGAAATCGCGAGCAGTACTTC; CDR3 protein: CASSPRNREQYF
J gene: TRBJ1-2; D gene: TRBD1; clone size: once; V gene: TRBV10-3; CDR3 DNA: TGTGCCATCCTTCCGGGACAGGGCTATGGCTACACCTTC; CDR3 protein: CAILPGQGYGYTF
J gene: TRBJ2-3; D gene: -; clone size: few; V gene: TRBV9; CDR3 DNA: TGTGCCAGCAGCGGAGTGGGCACAGATACGCAGTATTTT; CDR3 protein: CASSGVGTDTQYF
J gene: TRBJ1-1; D gene: -; clone size: few; V gene: TRBV25-1; CDR3 DNA: TGTGCCAGCAGTCCCGGGAGGATGAACACTGAAGCTTTCTTT; CDR3 protein: CASSPGRMNTEAFF
J gene: TRBJ1-2; D gene: -; clone size: -; V gene: TRBV6-6; CDR3 DNA: TGTGCCAGCAGGAATGACGGAGGCGTGGGTTATGGCTACACCTTC; CDR3 protein: CASRNDGGVGYGYTF
J gene: TRBJ2-7; D gene: TRBD2; clone size: -; V gene: TRBV6-6; CDR3 DNA: TGTGCCAGCAGTCGATTCACTAGCGGAATCTACGAGCAGTACTTC; CDR3 protein: CASSRFTSGIYEQYF
J gene: TRBJ2-5; D gene: -; clone size: -; V gene: TRBV14; CDR3 DNA: TGTGCCAGCAGCCGGTCGCGGCAAGAGACCCAGTACTTC; CDR3 protein: CASSRSRQETQYF
J gene: TRBJ1-1; D gene: -; clone size: -; V gene: TRBV14; CDR3 DNA: TGTGCCAGCAGCCCTATCGGGGCGGTGACAGGACGTCACTTGTTTGAAGCTTTCTTT; CDR3 protein: CASSPIGAVTGRHLFEAFF
J gene: TRBJ2-4; D gene: TRBD2; clone size: few; V gene: TRBV5-4; CDR3 DNA: TGTGCCAGCAGCTTGACTAGCGGGGGGTTAGCCAAAAACATTCAGTACTTC; CDR3 protein: CASSLTSGGLAKNIQYF
J gene: TRBJ2-5; D gene: -; clone size: -; V gene: TRBV20-1; CDR3 DNA: TGCAGTGCTAACAGTCAAGAGACCCAGTACTTC; CDR3 protein: CSANSQETQYF
J gene: TRBJ1-5; D gene: TRBD1; clone size: -; V gene: TRBV20-1; CDR3 DNA: TGCAGTGCTAGTAAACAGGGGGCTCGCAATCAGTCCCAGCATTTT; CDR3 protein: CSASKQGARNQSQHF
J gene: TRBJ2-5; D gene: TRBD2; clone size: -; V gene: TRBV5-1; CDR3 DNA: TGCGCCAGCAGTCCGGGACTAGCGTACCAAGAGACCCAGTACTTC; CDR3 protein: CASSPGLAYQETQYF
J gene: TRBJ2-1; D gene: -; clone size: -; V gene: TRBV5-1; CDR3 DNA: TGCGCCAGCAGAGATAGTCGGGATGAGCAGTTCTTC; CDR3 protein: CASRDSRDEQFF